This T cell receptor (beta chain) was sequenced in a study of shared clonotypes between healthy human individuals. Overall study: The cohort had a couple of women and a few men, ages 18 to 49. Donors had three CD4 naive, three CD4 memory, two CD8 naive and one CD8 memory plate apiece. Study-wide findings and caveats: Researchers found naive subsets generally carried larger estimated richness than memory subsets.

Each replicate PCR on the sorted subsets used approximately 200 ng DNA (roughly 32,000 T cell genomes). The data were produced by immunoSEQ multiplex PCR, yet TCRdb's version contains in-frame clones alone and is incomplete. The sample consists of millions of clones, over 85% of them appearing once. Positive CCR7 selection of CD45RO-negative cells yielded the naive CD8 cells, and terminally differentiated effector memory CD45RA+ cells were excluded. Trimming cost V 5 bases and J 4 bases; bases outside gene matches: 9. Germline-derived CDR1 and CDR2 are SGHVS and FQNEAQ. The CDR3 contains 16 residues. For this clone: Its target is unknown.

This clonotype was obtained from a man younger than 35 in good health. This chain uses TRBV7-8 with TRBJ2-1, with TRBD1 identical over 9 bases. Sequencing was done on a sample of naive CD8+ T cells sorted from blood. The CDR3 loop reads CASSISYGQGYNEQFF. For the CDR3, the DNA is TGTGCCAGCAGCATATCGTATGGACAGGGGTACAATGAGCAGTTCTTC.